Sequencing of this T cell receptor (beta chain) was carried out in a study of response to subunit inactivated influenza vaccine. TCRdb used MiXCR to reprocess the RT-PCR reads, holding one entry per CDR3 protein. Among roughly 500,000 distinct CDR3 sequences listed, more than 15% were seen once. V lost 3 bases, J lost 0 bases, and 9 bases stayed unmatched. The CDR3 totals 17 residues. The germline V gene encodes CDR1 DFQATT and CDR2 SNEGSKA (reference sequence). The TCR originated in a man between 45 and 75 years old who received an inactivated influenza vaccine. Material: CD4+ T cells sorted from PBMCs, obtained roughly 24 months after vaccination. The chain carries TRBV20-1 and TRBJ2-4, with 9 nucleotides matching TRBD2. CDR3 DNA sequence: TGCAGTGCTAGCTTGCGGGGGGGCCTCCTAGCCAAAAACATTCAGTACTTC. This codes for CSASLRGGLLAKNIQYF.